The table lists the clone carrying this TCR beta chain with a few counts. The antigen remains unidentified. 5'RACE primed from the constant segment yielded TCR alpha and TCR beta cDNA libraries bearing sample barcodes and UMIs. TCRdb passed the 5' RACE reads through MiXCR, listing each CDR3 protein once. The sample has about 440,000 distinct CDR3 sequences, approximately 20% seen once. The data belong to a study of T-cell memory formation after mild COVID-19. Study background: The study found TCR clusters largely donor specific.

Germline CDR1 and CDR2: GTSNPN and SVGIG (reference sequence). CDR3 size: 14 residues. Findings and limits, study-wide: Second-wave clones with a day 37 peak had unconfirmed SARS-CoV-2 specificity. Prior to infection, memory already included some responding clones, suggesting cross-reactive memory joined.

The sequence was collected from an adult woman who had mild COVID-19 (a few samples of this study predate the infection). Cell type and time point are not known. Sample: PBMCs or a T cell subset sorted from them (not recorded which). The chain couples TRBV30 to TRBJ1-5, with 8 bases fitting TRBD1. Here the CDR3 reads CVMKDRESNQPQHF. CDR3 DNA sequence: TGTGTCATGAAGGACAGGGAAAGCAATCAGCCCCAGCATTTT.